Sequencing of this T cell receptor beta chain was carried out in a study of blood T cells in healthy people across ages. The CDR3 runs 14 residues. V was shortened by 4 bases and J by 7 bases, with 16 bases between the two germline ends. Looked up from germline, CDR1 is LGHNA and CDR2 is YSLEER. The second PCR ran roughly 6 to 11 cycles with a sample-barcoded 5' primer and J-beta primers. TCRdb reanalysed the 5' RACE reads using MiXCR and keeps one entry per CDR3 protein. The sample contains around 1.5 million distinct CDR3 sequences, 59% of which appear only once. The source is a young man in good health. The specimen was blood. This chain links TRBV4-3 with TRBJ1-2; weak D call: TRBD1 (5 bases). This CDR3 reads CASSPGQASGGYTF. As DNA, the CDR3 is TGCGCCAGCAGCCCCGGACAAGCCTCGGGTGGCTACACCTTC.